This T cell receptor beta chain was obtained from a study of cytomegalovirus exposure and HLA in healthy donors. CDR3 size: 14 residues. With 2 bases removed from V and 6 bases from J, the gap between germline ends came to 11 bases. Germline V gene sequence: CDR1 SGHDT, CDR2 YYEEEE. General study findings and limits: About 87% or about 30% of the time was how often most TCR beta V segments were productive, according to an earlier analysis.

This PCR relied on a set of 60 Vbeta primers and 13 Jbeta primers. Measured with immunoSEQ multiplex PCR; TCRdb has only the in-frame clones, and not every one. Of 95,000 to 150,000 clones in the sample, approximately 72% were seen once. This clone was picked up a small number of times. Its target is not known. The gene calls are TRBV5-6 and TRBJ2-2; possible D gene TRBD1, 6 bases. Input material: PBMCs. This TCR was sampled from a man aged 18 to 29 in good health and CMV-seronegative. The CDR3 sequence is CASSLGQFSGELFF. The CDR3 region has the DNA TGTGCCAGCAGCTTAGGACAGTTTTCCGGGGAGCTGTTTTTT.